Below are 15 T cell receptor beta chains sequenced from a single sample in a study of T cells of healthy individuals. TCRdb re-called the 5' RACE reads through MiXCR, storing one row per CDR3 protein. The sample records nearly 100,000 distinct CDR3 sequences, 17% being singletons. The receptors here all came from a human donor in good health.

The rearrangement links TRBV20-1 to TRBJ1-2, with D perhaps TRBD1 (5 bases). This CDR3 comprises 13 residues. The germline gives CDR1 DFQATT, CDR2 SNEGSKA (reference sequence). Trimming took off 5 bases at V and 0 bases at J, with 10 bases between the two ends. The CDR3, as DNA: TGCAGTGCTCTAGCAGGGACTAACTATGGCTACACCTTC. It is translated as CSALAGTNYGYTF.

The gene calls are TRBV4-1 and TRBJ1-2; D gene uncertain. Trimming left V 1 base short and J 7 bases short, with 4 bases between. Per the germline V gene, CDR1 is MGHRA and CDR2 is YSYEKL. The CDR3 has 11 amino acids. The CDR3 DNA reads TGCGCCAGCAGCCAAGCAGGTGGCTACACCTTC. It yields the protein CASSQAGGYTF.

This clonotype was counted a few times. The DNA for the CDR3 is TGTGCCAGCAGCCCAGGGCCTCAGCCCCAGCATTTT. Its translation: CASSPGPQPQHF. The J gene is TRBJ1-5, the V gene TRBV12-3 or TRBV12-4; D possibly corresponds to TRBD1 (5 bases). The V end was cut by 6 bases, the J end by 6 bases, with 9 bases between. This CDR3 comprises 12 residues.

This clonotype was picked up a small number of times. In DNA form, the CDR3 reads TGTGCCAGCAGCCAAGAGCGCTCTGGAAACACCATATATTTT. Translating it yields CASSQERSGNTIYF. This chain links TRBV3-1 with TRBJ1-3; D call uncertain. The CDR3 extends over 14 amino acids. Trimming pared 0 bases from V and 0 bases from J, leaving 3 bases between. Germline CDR1 is LGHDT and CDR2 is YNNKEL (reference sequence).

J is TRBJ1-1 and V is TRBV5-1, with D uncertain. This CDR3 is 13 amino acids long. Germline-derived CDR1 and CDR2 are SGHRS and YFSETQ. The V end was cut by 3 bases, the J end by 2 bases, with 8 bases between. The DNA of the CDR3 is TGCGCCAGCAGCTACCACGTAAACACTGAAGCTTTCTTT. It translates to CASSYHVNTEAFF.

The gene calls are TRBV7-2 and TRBJ1-5; no definite D call. The ends were cut back, 1 base at V and 5 bases at J, with 6 bases in the middle. CDR1 and CDR2 from the germline V gene are SGHTA and FQGNSA. The CDR3 contains 13 residues. CDR3 region: CASSLGFDQPQHF. CDR3 sequence (DNA): TGTGCCAGCAGCTTAGGGTTTGATCAGCCCCAGCATTTT. Supplemented by reference TRBV7-2 and TRBJ1-5, the full variable domain reads GAGVSQSPSNKVTEKGKDVELRCDPISGHTALYWYRQSLGQGLEFLIYFQGNSAPDKSGLPSDRFSAERTGGSVSTLTIQRTQQEDSAVYLCASSLGFDQPQHFGDGTRLSIL.

The V and J genes are TRBV28 and TRBJ2-7; D gene uncertain. V shed 1 base and J shed 7 bases, with 8 bases lying between them. Per the germline V gene, CDR1 is MDHEN and CDR2 is SYDVKM. This CDR3 is 12 amino acids long. CDR3 in DNA: TGTGCCAGCAGTTTATCCGCCCGAGAGCAGTACTTC. This gives the protein CASSLSAREQYF.

A few counts support this clonotype. J is TRBJ1-2 and V is TRBV20-1; no clear D. The V end lost 5 bases, the J end lost 2 bases, and 9 bases lay between the germline ends. There are 12 residues in the CDR3. The germline CDR1 and CDR2 sequences are DFQATT and SNEGSKA (reference sequence). This CDR3 reads CSAPFVNYGYTF. The CDR3 nucleotides are TGCAGTGCTCCGTTTGTCAACTATGGCTACACCTTC.

J is TRBJ2-2 and V is TRBV4-2; weak D call: TRBD2 (6 bases). This CDR3 has 14 residues. Germline V gene data show CDR1 as LGHNA and CDR2 as YNFKEQ. The V end was cut by 3 bases, the J end by 6 bases, with 11 bases between. CDR3 nucleotides: TGTGCCAGCAGCCAGGAGGGGCGACCCGGGGAGCTGTTTTTT. It translates to CASSQEGRPGELFF.

The chain recombines TRBV7-8 with TRBJ2-3; D is uncertain. The CDR3 extends over 15 amino acids. The V end lost 1 base, the J end lost 5 bases, and 13 bases lay between the germline ends. CDR1 is SGHVS, CDR2 FQNEAQ, per germline. For the CDR3, the DNA is TGTGCCAGCAGCTTAGGGCCCCGAACTGGAGATACGCAGTATTTT. The encoded protein is CASSLGPRTGDTQYF.

This clonotype was seen a few times. This rearrangement joins TRBV5-1 to TRBJ2-3, with 8 bases aligning to TRBD1. The CDR3 covers 15 residues. V shed 3 bases and J 3 bases; nucleotides not matched to a gene: 6. The germline V gene has CDR1 SGHRS and CDR2 YFSETQ. CDR3 sequence: CASSSGQGWTDTQYF. CDR3 DNA: TGCGCCAGCAGCTCCGGACAGGGTTGGACAGATACGCAGTATTTT.

This clonotype was counted many times. The CDR3 bases are TGTGCCAGCAGTTTCGGACAGGGTAGTGGTAATGAGCAGTTCTTC. This gives the protein CASSFGQGSGNEQFF. The rearrangement links TRBV28 to TRBJ2-1; TRBD1 agrees at 8 bases. The CDR3 has 15 residues. J lost 7 bases, V lost 3 bases, and 8 bases had no gene match. Germline CDR1 and CDR2: MDHEN and SYDVKM.

This clonotype was detected a few times. The rearrangement joins TRBV6-5 to TRBJ2-1; D might be TRBD1 or TRBD2, each matching 5 bases. The CDR3 spans 14 residues. From germline, CDR1 is MNHEY and CDR2 SVGAGI. V lost 2 bases and J 5 bases, leaving 10 bases between the germline ends. The CDR3, as DNA: TGTGCCAGCAGTTACAGGGGAGCAGACAATGAGCAGTTCTTC. Protein sequence: CASSYRGADNEQFF.

This clonotype occurred a few times. The chain links TRBV10-3 to TRBJ2-3; D uncertain. The V gene's germline CDR1 is ENHRY and CDR2 SYGVKD. The V end was cut by 4 bases, the J end by 2 bases, with 10 bases between. This CDR3 comprises 14 residues. The CDR3 is CAISADPVTDTQYF. The CDR3 nucleotides read TGTGCCATCAGTGCTGACCCAGTCACAGATACGCAGTATTTT.

The chain uses TRBV28 and TRBJ2-1; 9 positions match TRBD2. This CDR3 region has 15 residues. In germline, CDR1 is MDHEN, CDR2 SYDVKM. Germline trimming cut 6 bases from V and 10 bases from J; bases unmatched to any gene: 13. The CDR3 is CASSIAGVGLGEQFF. The CDR3 region has the DNA TGTGCCAGCAGCATAGCGGGAGTCGGTTTAGGGGAGCAGTTCTTC. Full variable domain (outside the CDR3, taken from reference TRBV28 and TRBJ2-1): DVKVTQSSRYLVKRTGEKVFLECVQDMDHENMFWYRQDPGLGLRLIYFSYDVKMKEKGDIPEGYSVSREKKERFSLILESASTNQTSMYLCASSIAGVGLGEQFFGPGTRLTVL.